A selection of T cell receptor beta chains follows, all from one sample in a study of spatial heterogeneity in lung cancer. TCRdb redid the calling of the 5' RACE reads with MiXCR, one entry per CDR3 protein. The table records under 35,000 distinct CDR3 sequences, roughly 5% of them present only once. Here the sequenced sample was PBMCs, taken at follow-up. All receptors derive from a female donor with early-stage non-small cell lung cancer. CDR3s include the opening cysteine and the closing phenylalanine or tryptophan. A D gene is named only where the DNA matches it firmly. Clone size appears in some rows only: once, few, many, or a class for an expanded clone.

V gene	clone size	D gene	J gene	CDR3 DNA	CDR3 protein
TRBV6-2/TRBV6-3	many	TRBD2	TRBJ2-1	TGTGCCAGCAGTTACCGGGCTCGGGGGGGGCCGCGAGAGCAGTTCTTC	CASSYRARGGPREQFF
TRBV3-1	-	TRBD2	TRBJ2-1	TGTGCCAGCAGCCCCCGCGGGGGGGGGCTTACCTACAATGAGCAGTTCTTC	CASSPRGGGLTYNEQFF
TRBV5-1	many	-	TRBJ1-6	TGCGCCAGCAGCTTGGGGGAGTCCGGTAATTCACCCCTCCACTTT	CASSLGESGNSPLHF
TRBV7-9	many	-	TRBJ1-2	TGTGCCAGCAGCTTAAGGGATTATGATGGCTACACCTTC	CASSLRDYDGYTF
TRBV29-1	many	-	TRBJ2-1	TGCAGCACCTCTAATCTTAGGAATGAGCAGTTCTTC	CSTSNLRNEQFF
TRBV3-1	-	-	TRBJ1-2	TGTGCCAGCAGCCAAGATTTAAAGTGGGGGATCAGCTATGGCTACACCTTC	CASSQDLKWGISYGYTF
TRBV7-9	few	TRBD2	TRBJ2-3	TGTGCCAGCAGCATCGGGACTAGTCTTCCAGATACGCAGTATTTT	CASSIGTSLPDTQYF
TRBV20-1	many	-	TRBJ1-3	TGCAGTGCTAGGGGCAGGGAATATGCTGGAAACACCATATATTTT	CSARGREYAGNTIYF
TRBV29-1	many	-	TRBJ2-7	TGCAGCGTTGAAGTCGGGGGCTACGAGCAGTACTTC	CSVEVGGYEQYF
TRBV28	many	-	TRBJ2-5	TGTGCCAGCAGACCGACAGTGCAAGAGACCCAGTACTTC	CASRPTVQETQYF
TRBV19	many	TRBD2	TRBJ2-5	TGTGCCAGTAGTACTCTAGCGGGGGGTGAGACCCAGTACTTC	CASSTLAGGETQYF
TRBV29-1	many	TRBD1	TRBJ2-3	TGCAGCGTTGTACAGGGGGGCGGACCAGATACGCAGTATTTT	CSVVQGGGPDTQYF
TRBV7-3	large	TRBD1	TRBJ1-4	TGTGCCAACGACGACAGGGCCTCCCAGGAAAAACTGTTTTTT	CANDDRASQEKLFF
TRBV28	many	TRBD2	TRBJ2-5	TGTGCCAGCAGAAACTCCGGGACTAGCGGGAGGACCGGTGAGACCCAGTACTTC	CASRNSGTSGRTGETQYF
TRBV7-8	many	TRBD2	TRBJ2-7	TGTGCCAGCAGCCCAGGGGTCCTAGCGGGAGAAGGGGAGCAGTACTTC	CASSPGVLAGEGEQYF
TRBV20-1	many	-	TRBJ2-3	TGCAGTGCTTCGGACCCGCGAAGACCAGATACGCAGTATTTT	CSASDPRRPDTQYF
TRBV3-1	many	TRBD1	TRBJ1-6	TGTGCCAGCAGCCAAGAGGACAGGGGGTATAATTCACCCCTCCACTTT	CASSQEDRGYNSPLHF
TRBV24-1	many	-	TRBJ2-3	TGTGCCACCAGTGATTCTGTAGCGAGCACAGATACGCAGTATTTT	CATSDSVASTDTQYF
TRBV2	-	-	TRBJ1-3	TGTGCCAGCAGTAACCCGACGGTCTCTGGAAACACCATATATTTT	CASSNPTVSGNTIYF
TRBV25-1	once	TRBD2	TRBJ2-1	TGTGCCAGCAGTCCCCTAGCGGGGGTAAACAATGGGCAGTTCTTC	CASSPLAGVNNGQFF
TRBV20-1	few	TRBD2	TRBJ2-1	TGCAGTGCTAGAGATATTGGGACTAGCTGGGGTGAGCAGTTCTTC	CSARDIGTSWGEQFF
TRBV7-9	many	TRBD1	TRBJ2-7	TGTGCCAGCAGCCGGACAGGGCCCACTCCCTACGAGCAGTACTTC	CASSRTGPTPYEQYF
TRBV6-6	many	-	TRBJ2-7	TGTGCCAGCAGTTACCCTTCGCCCGATGGCTCCTACGAGCAGTACTTC	CASSYPSPDGSYEQYF
TRBV7-8	-	-	TRBJ2-3	TGTGCCAGCAGCTATGGTGCTGGGGGGCTAACAGATACGCAGTATTTT	CASSYGAGGLTDTQYF
TRBV27	many	-	TRBJ2-3	TGTGCCAGCAGTTTAAGTATGATAGGGGGGGGCACAGATACGCAGTATTTT	CASSLSMIGGGTDTQYF
TRBV3-1	few	-	TRBJ2-7	TGTGCCAGCAGCCAAGGCCCGCGGGGGCGTTCCTACGAGCAGTACTTC	CASSQGPRGRSYEQYF
TRBV3-1	many	TRBD1	TRBJ1-1	TGTGCCAGCAGCAAGTATCCGGGACAGGGGACTGAAGCTTTCTTT	CASSKYPGQGTEAFF
TRBV28	many	TRBD2	TRBJ2-5	TGTGCCAGCAGTTTAAACCCAGCGGGAGAGGTAGAGACCCAGTACTTC	CASSLNPAGEVETQYF
TRBV20-1	many	-	TRBJ1-6	TGCAGTGCTAGTCCATTCCCGAGGGGTTATAATTCACCCCTCCACTTT	CSASPFPRGYNSPLHF
TRBV29-1	medium-sized	-	TRBJ2-5	TGCAGCGTCGATGAGGGGGCCCAGTACTTC	CSVDEGAQYF
TRBV25-1	many	-	TRBJ1-3	TGTGCCAGCAGTTCGGGCCAAATGGGAAACACCATATATTTT	CASSSGQMGNTIYF
TRBV7-9	many	TRBD2	TRBJ2-1	TGTGCCAGCAGCACCAGACTAGCGGGAGCCCTCCACAATGAGCAGTTCTTC	CASSTRLAGALHNEQFF
TRBV20-1	many	-	TRBJ1-6	TGCAGTGCTAGGATCCCCGGCAGGGCCTATAATTCACCCCTCCACTTT	CSARIPGRAYNSPLHF
TRBV5-1	many	-	TRBJ2-2	TGCGCCAGCAGCCCCCAGAACACCGGGGAGCTGTTTTTT	CASSPQNTGELFF
TRBV27	-	TRBD1	TRBJ2-5	TGTGCCAGCAGTTCCGGACAGGGGAAGGGAGAGACCCAGTACTTC	CASSSGQGKGETQYF
TRBV20-1	few	-	TRBJ2-7	TGCAGTGCTCCTCATGAGGGGCGATTCCACGAGCAGTACTTC	CSAPHEGRFHEQYF
TRBV28	many	TRBD1	TRBJ1-3	TGTGCCAGCAGGTCCGGGACAGGGTCCTCTGGAAACACCATATATTTT	CASRSGTGSSGNTIYF
TRBV10-3	many	TRBD1	TRBJ1-4	TGTGCCAGTAGGGACAGTGAAAAACTGTTTTTT	CASRDSEKLFF
TRBV14	-	-	TRBJ2-3	TGTGCCAGCAGCCAAGGACTACGCAGCACAGATACGCAGTATTTT	CASSQGLRSTDTQYF
TRBV19	-	-	TRBJ2-3	TGTGCCAGTAGTATAGGACAGCGAACAGATACGCAGTATTTT	CASSIGQRTDTQYF
TRBV5-1	-	-	TRBJ2-1	TGCGCCAGCAGCTTGGATTCCGGGACACTCTACAATGAGCAGTTCTTC	CASSLDSGTLYNEQFF
TRBV20-1	-	TRBD1	TRBJ1-1	TGCAGTGCTAGAGTGGCAGGGGGCCGGCCCACTGAAGCTTTCTTT	CSARVAGGRPTEAFF
TRBV20-1	many	-	TRBJ2-1	TGCAGTGCTCTCGCGGCGACTGATTACAATGAGCAGTTCTTC	CSALAATDYNEQFF
TRBV20-1	many	-	TRBJ1-4	TGCAGTGCTAGAGACGAACGATTTCCCCTTGGGACTAATGAAAAACTGTTTTTT	CSARDERFPLGTNEKLFF
TRBV7-2	many	-	TRBJ2-7	TGTGCCAGCAGCTTATCGTACGTCTCCTACGAGCAGTACTTC	CASSLSYVSYEQYF
TRBV5-6	many	TRBD1	TRBJ2-5	TGTGCCAGCAGCGCTGGGACAGCAGAGACCCAGTACTTC	CASSAGTAETQYF
TRBV7-9	many	TRBD1	TRBJ2-7	TGTGCCAGCAGCTTAGGGGACAGGGGGTTCTACGAGCAGTACTTC	CASSLGDRGFYEQYF
TRBV28	many	-	TRBJ1-6	TGTGCCAGCAGGTACGGCCGAAGCTCCTATAATTCACCCCTCCACTTT	CASRYGRSSYNSPLHF
TRBV29-1	many	TRBD2	TRBJ2-1	TGCAGCGGAAACATAGCGGGAGGCAAGCAGTTCTTC	CSGNIAGGKQFF
TRBV5-5	-	TRBD2	TRBJ2-4	TGTGCCAGCAGCTTGGGACTAGCGGGAGGGCCCTATCAGTACTTC	CASSLGLAGGPYQYF
TRBV7-2	many	TRBD2	TRBJ2-5	TGTGCCAGCAGCGAGGTCACTAGCGGGCAAGAGACCCAGTACTTC	CASSEVTSGQETQYF